The rows below give T cell receptor beta chains drawn from one sample of a study of blood T cell repertoires in COVID-19. The assay was immunoSEQ multiplex PCR, and TCRdb's table has in-frame clones only and misses some. The sample contains roughly 340,000 clones, 75% to 90% of which appear only once. Sequenced sample: PBMCs or T cells enriched from blood (not recorded which). These receptor sequences come from a man aged 18 to 35 who had recovered from COVID-19. CDR3s include the opening cysteine and the closing phenylalanine or tryptophan. The D gene is left open where the match is weak. Clone size appears in some rows only: once, few, many, or a class for an expanded clone.

- | TRBJ2-7 | - | TRBV6-6 | TGTGCCAGCACCGAGCGGATTTCCTACGAGCAGTACTTC | CASTERISYEQYF
TRBD2 | TRBJ2-1 | - | TRBV5-1 | TGCGCCAGCACCCAGACTAGCGCTTTTAACAATGAGCAGTTCTTC | CASTQTSAFNNEQFF
TRBD1 | TRBJ1-1 | few | TRBV18 | TGTGCCAGCTCCTCTGGACAGGGGGCAATCACTGAAGCTTTCTTT | CASSSGQGAITEAFF
- | TRBJ1-5 | - | TRBV7-9 | TGTGCCAGCAGCCATAGTCGGGGGAGCAATCAGCCCCAGCATTTT | CASSHSRGSNQPQHF
TRBD2 | TRBJ2-5 | - | TRBV24-1 | TGTGCCACCAGTGATTCGGAAGCGGGAGGGTGGGAGACCCAGTACTTC | CATSDSEAGGWETQYF
TRBD1 | TRBJ2-7 | - | TRBV4-3 | TGCGCCAGCAGCGGACGGGGAACCGGGACAGGAGCCTACGAGCAGTACTTC | CASSGRGTGTGAYEQYF
- | TRBJ1-5 | - | TRBV18 | TGTGCCAGCTCACCACAAGAGGTTAGCAATCAGCCCCAGCATTTT | CASSPQEVSNQPQHF
TRBD1 | TRBJ2-7 | - | TRBV14 | TGTGCCAGCAGCCCCCGGGACAGGGTCAACGAGCAGTACTTC | CASSPRDRVNEQYF
- | TRBJ2-2 | - | TRBV24-1 | TGTGCCACCAGTGATTTGCCGGGCAGGGGAGCCGGGGAGCTGTTTTTT | CATSDLPGRGAGELFF
TRBD1 | TRBJ1-4 | - | TRBV7-9 | TGTGCCAGCAGCCGAACGGGACAGGGGGGGGAAAAACTGTTTTTT | CASSRTGQGGEKLFF
- | TRBJ2-7 | - | TRBV10-2 | TGCGCCAGCCTCCAAGGGGGTAAGCAGTACTTC | CASLQGGKQYF
TRBD2 | TRBJ2-1 | - | TRBV30 | TGTGCCTGGAGTGAGGCGGGAGAAGGCTACAATGAGCAGTTCTTC | CAWSEAGEGYNEQFF
- | TRBJ2-7 | - | TRBV18 | TGTGCCAGCTCACCCACAGGGACCCCCTACGAGCAGTACTTC | CASSPTGTPYEQYF
- | TRBJ2-7 | - | TRBV29-1 | TGCAGCGTTGTTCTAGCCTACGAGCAGTACTTC | CSVVLAYEQYF